These 16 T cell receptor beta chains were sequenced from one sample in a study of T-cell memory formation after mild COVID-19. TCRdb independently ran MiXCR on the 5' RACE reads; one entry per CDR3 protein. The table includes 450,000 to 650,000 distinct CDR3 sequences, 20% detected once. Sequencing was performed on PBMCs or a T cell subset sorted from them (not recorded which). Receptors were obtained from an adult woman who had mild COVID-19 (a few samples of this study predate the infection). Cell type and time point are not known.

This chain links TRBV6-1 with TRBJ2-1; D is possibly TRBD1 (5 bases). V shed 6 bases and J shed 6 bases, with 18 bases lying between them. Looked up from germline, CDR1 is MNHNS and CDR2 is SASEGT. This CDR3 spans 15 amino acids. CDR3: CASRDILLTTNEQFF. The CDR3 DNA reads as TGTGCCAGCAGGGACATCCTCCTAACTACCAATGAGCAGTTCTTC.

The chain joins TRBV18 to TRBJ2-5; 7 bases agree with TRBD2. The junction had 12 bases not matched to a gene; V was cut back by 0 bases and J by 5 bases. The CDR3 is 17 amino acids. Germline assignment: CDR1 KGHSH and CDR2 LQKENI. Written as DNA, the CDR3 is TGTGCCAGCTCACCACCACCAATCGCGGGAGATTGGGAGACCCAGTACTTC. Translated, it gives CASSPPPIAGDWETQYF.

The chain joins TRBV7-2 to TRBJ2-3; the D gene is possibly TRBD2 (7 bases). V was shortened by 2 bases and J by 0 bases, with 18 bases between the two germline ends. The CDR3 consists of 18 residues. Germline V CDR1 and CDR2: SGHTA, FQGNSA. The CDR3 region has the DNA TGTGCCAGCAGCTTACCATGGGGCGGGGGCCTTAGCACAGATACGCAGTATTTT. Protein sequence: CASSLPWGGGLSTDTQYF.

CDR3 sequence reads: CSARGGQGEGQPQHF. CDR3 bases: TGCAGTGCTAGGGGGGGGCAGGGTGAAGGTCAGCCCCAGCATTTT. The V call is TRBV20-1, the J call TRBJ1-5, with D possibly matching TRBD1 (6 bases). The CDR3 consists of 15 residues. V gave up 3 bases and J gave up 6 bases, with 18 bases separating them. The germline gives CDR1 DFQATT, CDR2 SNEGSKA (reference sequence).

J is TRBJ1-2 and V is TRBV2, with D unresolved. Germline V gene lookup returns CDR1 SNHLY and CDR2 FYNNEI. The CDR3 extends over 12 amino acids. V shed 6 bases and J shed 5 bases, with 10 bases lying between them. CDR3 loop: CASSAELYGYTF. The CDR3 DNA is TGTGCCAGCAGCGCAGAGCTTTATGGCTACACCTTC.

The V gene is TRBV5-6, the J gene TRBJ1-6; the match to TRBD1 covers 7 bases. CDR1 and CDR2 from the germline V gene are SGHDT and YYEEEE. V shed 4 bases, J shed 9 bases, and the junction held 4 bases outside the gene matches. The CDR3 has 13 residues. In DNA, the CDR3 is TGTGCCAGCAGCCGGGACAGATTTTCACCCCTCCACTTT. This gives the protein CASSRDRFSPLHF.

This clonotype was seen ten or more times. In DNA, the CDR3 is TGTGCCAGCAGTTTCTCCGGCGATGAGCAGTTCTTC. Amino acids: CASSFSGDEQFF. The J gene is TRBJ2-1, the V gene TRBV12-3 or TRBV12-4, with D unresolved. V was pared by 3 bases and J by 8 bases, with 8 bases between. The CDR3 is 12 amino acids.

The rearrangement joins TRBV21-1 to TRBJ2-7; the table's D call, TRBD1, has no DNA check behind it. TRBV21-1 constitutes a pseudogene. The CDR3 is made up of 12 amino acids. CDR3 bases: TGTGCCAGCAGCAAGTACAGGGGTGAGCAGTACTTC. This encodes CASSKYRGEQYF.

This clonotype was seen a few times. V and J are TRBV12-3 or TRBV12-4 and TRBJ2-1; D gene uncertain. The length of the CDR3 is 17 residues. V was shortened by 1 base and J by 3 bases, with 16 bases between the two germline ends. The CDR3 spells CASSLDLAPFSYNEQFF. The DNA of the CDR3 is TGTGCCAGCAGTTTAGATCTTGCCCCCTTCAGCTACAATGAGCAGTTCTTC.

This clonotype has only a few counts. The V and J genes are TRBV7-6 and TRBJ2-3; 8 bases align to TRBD2. Looked up from germline, CDR1 is SGHVS and CDR2 is FNYEAQ. Unmatched junction bases numbered 12, after V lost 4 bases and J lost 0 bases. The CDR3 spans 18 residues. The CDR3 here is CASSSGLTSGGSTDTQYF. DNA of the CDR3: TGTGCCAGCAGCTCGGGCCTTACAAGCGGGGGCAGCACAGATACGCAGTATTTT.

CDR3 amino acids: CSALPTGTDTQYF. Here the CDR3 DNA reads TGCAGTGCTTTACCCACAGGTACAGATACGCAGTATTTT. The chain links TRBV20-1 to TRBJ2-3; a possible D gene is TRBD1 (5 bases). CDR1 is DFQATT and CDR2 is SNEGSKA in the germline V gene (reference sequence). This CDR3 is 13 amino acids long. The V end was cut by 5 bases, the J end by 3 bases, with 12 bases between.

J is TRBJ2-5 and V is TRBV14; 7 nucleotides agree with TRBD2. V was clipped by 0 bases and J by 4 bases; unmatched bases: 5. Germline loops: CDR1 SGHDN, CDR2 FVKESK. This CDR3 is built from 15 residues. In DNA form, the CDR3 reads TGTGCCAGCAGCCAAGAGGGCGGGGGAGGAGAGACCCAGTACTTC. Its protein is CASSQEGGGGETQYF.

The chain combines TRBV7-2 with TRBJ1-3; the D is unclear. Germline CDR1 is SGHTA and CDR2 is FQGNSA. The CDR3 has 14 amino acids. Trimming removed 3 bases at V and 2 bases at J, with 8 bases between. CDR3 in amino acids: CASSFSLAGNTIYF. Here the CDR3 DNA reads TGTGCCAGCAGCTTTAGCCTCGCTGGAAACACCATATATTTT.

For the CDR3, the DNA is TGTGCCAGCAGCGCCTCGGACAGTCAGCCCCAGCATTTT. It is translated as CASSASDSQPQHF. The chain joins TRBV6-4 to TRBJ1-5; D may be TRBD1 (6 bases). From germline, CDR1 is MRHNA and CDR2 SNTAGT. The CDR3 runs to 13 residues. Deletions cut 6 bases from V and 6 bases from J, with 12 bases between.

The J gene is TRBJ2-7, the V gene TRBV20-1; 8 bases line up with TRBD2. The CDR3 is 15 amino acids. Trimming at V came to 3 bases and at J to 3 bases, leaving 10 bases not matched to a gene. The germline V gene encodes CDR1 DFQATT and CDR2 SNEGSKA (reference sequence). In DNA, the CDR3 is TGCAGTGCTAGGCTTATCGGGAGGGCATTCTACGAGCAGTACTTC. It translates to CSARLIGRAFYEQYF.

This clonotype occurred a few times. For the CDR3, the DNA is TGTGCCAGCAGCCAAGGGACTAGCGGAAGGGAGACCCAGTACTTC. Protein sequence: CASSQGTSGRETQYF. The V call is TRBV3-1, the J call TRBJ2-5; 10 positions match TRBD2. The ends lost 1 base at V and 5 bases at J; junction bases unmatched: 4. This CDR3 contains 15 residues. CDR1 and CDR2 from the germline V gene are LGHDT and YNNKEL (reference sequence).